Sample share makes the clone carrying this TCR delta chain large. Other nucleotide sequences in the sample specify the same CDR3. These data come from a study of gamma-delta T cells after stem cell transplantation. TCRdb re-analyzed the RT-PCR reads via CATT. The table shows 2,100 or so delta-chain clones, with under 4% occurring only once. The CDR3 sequence is 18 residues long. The ends lost 1 base at V and 1 base at J; junction bases unmatched: 10. The germline gives CDR1 GEAIGNYY, CDR2 EKD. The sequence came from a human donor. It is not recorded whose cells these are; they may come from a transplant donor. What was sequenced was gamma-delta T cells. The chain couples TRDV2 to TRDJ1; 11 positions agree with TRDD3. CDR3 amino acids: CACDTLLGDSVSTDKLIF. The DNA for the CDR3 is TGTGCCTGTGACACTCTACTGGGGGATAGTGTCTCCACCGATAAACTCATCTTT.